These 17 T cell receptor beta chains were sequenced from one sample in a study of cytomegalovirus exposure and HLA in healthy donors. PCR primers comprised 60 Vbeta and 13 Jbeta primers. Libraries were prepared by immunoSEQ multiplex PCR; TCRdb keeps only in-frame clonotypes and omits some of them. The table includes 150,000 to 200,000 clones, about 85% detected once. The sample was PBMCs. The receptor set was obtained from a male donor in good health and CMV-seropositive.

This rearrangement joins TRBV15 to TRBJ2-2; 7 bases fit TRBD1. The germline V gene encodes CDR1 LNHNV and CDR2 YYDKDF (reference sequence). V lost 0 bases, J lost 5 bases, and 6 bases stayed unmatched. The CDR3 extends over 16 amino acids. This CDR3 reads CATSRDPGGRTGELFF. In nucleotides, the CDR3 is TGTGCCACCAGCAGAGATCCAGGGGGAAGAACCGGGGAGCTGTTTTTT.

This chain joins TRBV7-9 and TRBJ1-4; 7 positions match TRBD1. Germline CDR1 is SEHNR and CDR2 is FQNEAQ (reference sequence). J lost 3 bases, V lost 3 bases, and 4 bases had no gene match. The CDR3 is 15 residues long. This CDR3 reads CASSFPGTANEKLFF. The DNA of the CDR3 is TGTGCCAGCAGCTTCCCCGGGACAGCTAATGAAAAACTGTTTTTT.

The chain has TRBV27 and TRBJ2-7, with 7 bases identical to TRBD2. Germline assignment: CDR1 MNHEY and CDR2 SMNVEV (reference sequence). The V gene end was trimmed by 11 bases and the J gene end by 3 bases; junction bases not matched to a gene: 10. This CDR3 spans 13 amino acids. CDR3 amino acids: CASRASGLYEQYF. The CDR3, as DNA: TGTGCCTCCCGGGCTAGCGGCCTCTACGAGCAGTACTTC.

This clone was seen only once. This chain's CDR3 is CASSLEGWGEAFF. The CDR3 nucleotides read TGTGCCAGCAGCTTGGAGGGGTGGGGTGAAGCTTTCTTT. The gene calls are TRBV7-2 and TRBJ1-1; D perhaps matches TRBD1 (5 bases). V was shortened by 3 bases and J by 7 bases, with 12 bases between the two germline ends. The CDR3 length is 13 residues. Germline CDR1 SGHTA, CDR2 FQGNSA.

In this sample, this clone turned up once. The chain employs TRBV11-3 and TRBJ2-2; 8 bases map to TRBD1. Looked up from germline, CDR1 is SGHNT and CDR2 is YENEEA. The CDR3 totals 16 residues. Trimming cost V 4 bases and J 7 bases; bases outside gene matches: 11. CDR3 nucleotides: TGTGCCAGCAGCTCCCGATTGGACAGGGCGGGCGGGGAGCTGTTTTTT. It codes for CASSSRLDRAGGELFF. Based on the CDR3 plus reference TRBV11-3 and TRBJ2-2, the full variable domain is EAGVVQSPRYKIIEKKQPVAFWCNPISGHNTLYWYLQNLGQGPELLIRYENEEAVDDSQLPKDRFSAERLKGVDSTLKIQPAELGDSAVYLCASSSRLDRAGGELFFGEGSRLTVL.

The rearrangement uses TRBV5-4 and TRBJ1-1, with 9 bases identical to TRBD1. The CDR3 runs 14 residues. The germline V gene encodes CDR1 SGHNT and CDR2 YYREEE (reference sequence). Trimming at V came to 4 bases and at J to 6 bases, leaving 7 bases not matched to a gene. CDR3 amino acids: CASSPGQGIPEAFF. CDR3 nucleotides: TGTGCCAGCAGCCCGGGACAGGGTATCCCTGAAGCTTTCTTT.

The chain carries TRBV27 and TRBJ2-7, with D possibly TRBD2 on 6 matching bases. V was clipped by 0 bases and J by 2 bases, with 14 bases between them. Germline CDR1 and CDR2: MNHEY and SMNVEV (reference sequence). The CDR3 is 16 residues long. The CDR3 DNA reads as TGTGCCAGCAGTTTATCAAGTACTAGCCTCCCCTACGAGCAGTACTTC. Its protein product is CASSLSSTSLPYEQYF.

The chain is built from TRBV5-1 and TRBJ2-7; possibly TRBD1 for D (5 bases). Germline assignment: CDR1 SGHRS and CDR2 YFSETQ. The CDR3 consists of 14 residues. The ends were cut back, 0 bases at V and 0 bases at J, with 7 bases in the middle. The DNA of the CDR3 is TGCGCCAGCAGCTTGGGGGGCGGCTCCTACGAGCAGTACTTC. Its translation is CASSLGGGSYEQYF.

Worth noting for this clone: The sample contains more than one DNA sequence encoding this CDR3. This chain connects TRBV7-9 to TRBJ2-1; D call uncertain. Trimming took off 6 bases at V and 4 bases at J, with 10 bases between the two ends. The germline gives CDR1 SEHNR, CDR2 FQNEAQ (reference sequence). This CDR3 region has 13 residues. The DNA for the CDR3 is TGTGCCAGCAGGAGAGCTGATTACAATGAGCAGTTCTTC. Its translation is CASRRADYNEQFF.

Here the CDR3 DNA reads TGCAGCGTTGTAGGCGGGATACAAGAGACCCAGTACTTC. It yields the protein CSVVGGIQETQYF. The rearrangement links TRBV29-1 to TRBJ2-5; perhaps TRBD2 as D (6 bases). The CDR3 runs to 13 residues. CDR1 is SQVTM, CDR2 ANQGSEA, per germline. The V end was cut by 4 bases, the J end by 2 bases, with 11 bases between.

The rearrangement links TRBV5-4 to TRBJ1-4; D unclear. Trimming shortened V by 5 bases and J by 8 bases, and 13 bases separated the two germline ends. The germline CDR1 and CDR2 sequences are SGHNT and YYREEE (reference sequence). This CDR3 region has 13 residues. CDR3: CASRENGEEKLFF. The CDR3 region has the DNA TGTGCCAGCAGGGAGAACGGGGAGGAAAAACTGTTTTTT.

The chain links TRBV9 to TRBJ1-3, with a possible D match to TRBD1 (5 bases). The germline V gene has CDR1 SGDLS and CDR2 YYNGEE. Trimming left V 0 bases short and J 0 bases short, with 7 bases between. This CDR3 is built from 15 residues. CDR3 nucleotide sequence: TGTGCCAGCAGCGTAGAAGACAGCTCTGGAAACACCATATATTTT. Its translation: CASSVEDSSGNTIYF.

The chain has TRBV5-8 and TRBJ2-6; D ambiguous. CDR1 is SGHTS, CDR2 YDEGEE, per germline. The CDR3 has 16 residues. V lost 3 bases to trimming and J lost 0 bases, with 10 bases between them. CDR3 DNA: TGTGCCAGCAGCTCGTCCGGTTTCTCTGGGGCCAACGTCCTGACTTTC. It encodes CASSSSGFSGANVLTF.

This clone was counted a few times. V is TRBV5-6 and J is TRBJ2-7, with 10 nucleotides matching TRBD2. CDR1 and CDR2 (germline): SGHDT, YYEEEE. V lost 4 bases to trimming and J lost 4 bases; unmatched junction nucleotides: 11. This CDR3 contains 16 residues. The chain's CDR3 is CASSPGLAEIPYEQYF. The CDR3 DNA reads as TGTGCCAGCAGCCCTGGACTAGCGGAGATACCTTACGAGCAGTACTTC.

The CDR3 DNA reads TGTGCCAGCAGTTACCCGAACACGGGTGAAAAACTGTTTTTT. Translating gives CASSYPNTGEKLFF. This chain links TRBV6-6 with TRBJ1-4; D call uncertain. The V and J ends lost 2 bases and 7 bases respectively, with 11 bases between them. CDR1 and CDR2 from the germline V gene are MNHNY and SVGAGI (reference sequence). CDR3 length: 14 residues.

The V and J genes are TRBV30 and TRBJ1-3, with D maybe TRBD1 (5 bases). Trimming removed 3 bases from V and 7 bases from J, with 13 bases in between. Germline-derived CDR1 and CDR2 are GTSNPN and SVGIG (reference sequence). The CDR3 is 13 residues long. The CDR3 loop is CAWRTDIRNTIYF. The CDR3, as DNA: TGTGCCTGGAGGACGGACATTCGGAACACCATATATTTT.

This clone showed up just a few times. V usage is TRBV4-1 and J usage is TRBJ2-7, with D possibly TRBD2 on 9 matching bases. V was clipped by 1 base and J by 7 bases, with 17 bases between them. CDR3 length: 15 residues. Germline CDR1 and CDR2: MGHRA and YSYEKL. The DNA for the CDR3 is TGCGCCAGCAGCCAAGTCCAGGGGGCGGGAGGGGAGCAGTACTTC. It is translated as CASSQVQGAGGEQYF.